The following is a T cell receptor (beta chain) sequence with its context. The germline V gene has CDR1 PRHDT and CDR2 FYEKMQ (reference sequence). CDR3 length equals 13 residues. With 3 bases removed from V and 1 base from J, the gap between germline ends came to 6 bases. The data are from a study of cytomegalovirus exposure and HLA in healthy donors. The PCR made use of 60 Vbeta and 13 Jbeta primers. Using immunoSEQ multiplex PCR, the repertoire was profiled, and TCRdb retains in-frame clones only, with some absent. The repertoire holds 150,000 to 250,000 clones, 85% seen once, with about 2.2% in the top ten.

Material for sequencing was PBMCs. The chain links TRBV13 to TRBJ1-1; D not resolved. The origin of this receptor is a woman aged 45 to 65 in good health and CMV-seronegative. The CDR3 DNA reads TGTGCCAGCAGCTTCGGGGAGAACACTGAAGCTTTCTTT. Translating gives CASSFGENTEAFF.